The TCR beta chain under discussion was sequenced for a study of shared clonotypes between healthy human individuals. The study, taken as a whole, reports: Of the naive CD4 clonotypes, roughly 5.2% were shared across several donors. Measured sharing among donors was expected to vary with sequencing depth. Clonotypes not shared had lower generation probabilities than those common to all four donors.

The CDR3 has 14 amino acids. V dropped 4 bases and J dropped 3 bases, with 13 bases sitting between them. Germline CDR1 reads SGHTA; CDR2 reads FQGTGA. On this clone: Its matching antigen is unknown.

The material for each subset, its genomic DNA, was split evenly across several immunoSEQ plates. The assay was immunoSEQ multiplex PCR, and TCRdb's table has in-frame clones only and misses some. The table lists millions of clones, 85% to 95% of them singletons. The rearrangement uses TRBV7-3 and TRBJ2-7, with D maybe TRBD1 (5 bases). The material sequenced was naive CD4+ T cells sorted from blood. Subset described: CD45RA+ positively selected. This TCR came from a man aged 18-30 years in good health. The DNA of the CDR3 is TGTGCCAGCAGCTCTGCCCCAGGGAACTACGAGCAGTACTTC. Protein sequence: CASSSAPGNYEQYF.